These 25 T cell receptor beta chains were sequenced from one sample in a study of cytomegalovirus exposure and HLA in healthy donors. Use of 60 Vbeta and 13 Jbeta primers characterized the PCR. Here immunoSEQ multiplex PCR was the method, and the copy in TCRdb shows in-frame clones only, minus some. The sample lists 150,000 to 200,000 clones, 65% to 70% seen once, with over 9.5% in the top ten. Material: PBMCs. The source of these receptors is a man aged 30-40 years in good health and CMV-seropositive.

The chain is built from TRBV30 and TRBJ1-2, with 7 bases that match TRBD1. Germline loops: CDR1 GTSNPN, CDR2 SVGIG (reference sequence). The CDR3 has 16 residues. The ends lost 5 bases at V and 3 bases at J; junction bases unmatched: 15. The CDR3: CAWGDTFRGFDYGYTF. The CDR3 DNA is TGTGCCTGGGGCGACACATTCAGGGGGTTCGACTATGGCTACACCTTC. Based on the CDR3 plus reference TRBV30 and TRBJ1-2, the full variable domain is SQTIHQWPATLVQPVGSPLSLECTVEGTSNPNLYWYRQAAGRGLQLLFYSVGIGQISSEVPQNLSASRPQDRQFILSSKKLLLSDSGFYLCAWGDTFRGFDYGYTFGSGTRLTVV.

This chain connects TRBV9 to TRBJ2-5, with 7 bases identical to TRBD2. V lost 7 bases, J lost 3 bases, and 6 bases stayed unmatched. Germline lookup yields CDR1 SGDLS and CDR2 YYNGEE. The CDR3 extends over 13 amino acids. The CDR3: CASGAAGEETQYF. In DNA, the CDR3 is TGTGCCAGCGGGGCCGCGGGGGAAGAGACCCAGTACTTC.

V usage is TRBV27 and J usage is TRBJ2-5, with D maybe TRBD1 (6 bases). Germline CDR1 is MNHEY and CDR2 is SMNVEV (reference sequence). The CDR3 sequence is 12 residues long. Trimming removed 6 bases from V and 5 bases from J, with 10 bases in between. The CDR3 here is CASSHRAETQYF. CDR3 sequence (DNA): TGTGCCAGCAGCCACAGGGCGGAGACCCAGTACTTC.

The chain couples TRBV5-1 to TRBJ1-1; the D gene is possibly TRBD1 (6 bases). CDR1 and CDR2 (germline): SGHRS, YFSETQ. This CDR3 has 13 amino acids. V shed 8 bases and J shed 1 base, with 12 bases lying between them. The CDR3 loop is CASFTGQNTEAFF. The DNA for the CDR3 is TGCGCCAGTTTCACAGGGCAGAACACTGAAGCTTTCTTT.

The CDR3 sequence: CASSDPTASSNQPQHF. The CDR3 DNA sequence: TGTGCCAGCAGTGACCCGACAGCCTCAAGCAATCAGCCCCAGCATTTT. This chain connects TRBV6-4 to TRBJ1-5; D possibly corresponds to TRBD1 (5 bases). CDR3 length: 16 residues. Germline CDR1 and CDR2: MRHNA and SNTAGT. V lost 2 bases and J 1 base, leaving 12 bases between the germline ends.

This chain connects TRBV27 to TRBJ2-7; 8 nucleotides line up with TRBD2. Germline-derived CDR1 and CDR2 are MNHEY and SMNVEV (reference sequence). V trimming: 3 bases; J trimming: 2 bases; junction bases outside the gene matches: 6. CDR3 length equals 15 residues. CDR3 bases: TGTGCCAGCAGTTTGGGTAGCGGGGTAACCTACGAGCAGTACTTC. This gives the protein CASSLGSGVTYEQYF.

This clone turned up a few times. The rearrangement links TRBV5-8 to TRBJ2-7; no definite D call. Germline V CDR1 and CDR2: SGHTS, YDEGEE. The V end lost 2 bases, the J end lost 0 bases, and 12 bases lay between the germline ends. The CDR3 length is 15 residues. Here the CDR3 reads CASSFRAPSSYEQYF. In nucleotides, the CDR3 is TGTGCCAGCAGCTTTCGTGCTCCTAGCTCCTACGAGCAGTACTTC.

A few counts support this clone. This chain connects TRBV28 to TRBJ2-4; the D is unclear. CDR1 and CDR2 from the germline V gene are MDHEN and SYDVKM. The CDR3 consists of 16 residues. V was cut by 5 bases and J by 1 base, with 15 bases left in between. CDR3 residues: CASSTYDYLAKNIQYF. The DNA of the CDR3 is TGTGCCAGCAGTACCTATGATTATTTGGCCAAAAACATTCAGTACTTC.

This clone was recorded a few times. The chain carries TRBV4-1 and TRBJ2-1, with 10 bases lining up with TRBD2. The germline V gene encodes CDR1 MGHRA and CDR2 YSYEKL. This CDR3 has 16 amino acids. Trimming took 0 bases from V and 3 from J; bases not matched to a gene: 2. The CDR3 protein is CASSQELAGYYNEQFF. CDR3 nucleotide sequence: TGCGCCAGCAGCCAAGAACTAGCGGGGTACTACAATGAGCAGTTCTTC.

Only a few counts were recorded for this clone. The gene calls are TRBV5-1 and TRBJ1-1; D gene unclear. The CDR3 is 14 amino acids. The V end lost 0 bases, the J end lost 3 bases, and 9 bases lay between the germline ends. Germline V gene lookup returns CDR1 SGHRS and CDR2 YFSETQ. CDR3: CASSLVPGDTEAFF. The CDR3 DNA reads as TGCGCCAGCAGCTTGGTGCCCGGAGACACTGAAGCTTTCTTT.

The V and J genes are TRBV28 and TRBJ2-4; 7 bases align to TRBD1. J gave up 6 bases and V 2 bases, and 1 base lay outside the gene matches. The CDR3 is made up of 13 amino acids. The germline CDR1 and CDR2 sequences are MDHEN and SYDVKM. CDR3 nucleotides: TGTGCCAGCAGTTTAGGACAGGTAAACATTCAGTACTTC. It yields the protein CASSLGQVNIQYF.

As DNA, the CDR3 is TGCGCCAGCAGTGACCGAAAAGGTGACTTTAATGAAAAACTGTTTTTT. Amino acid sequence: CASSDRKGDFNEKLFF. The rearrangement uses TRBV10-2 and TRBJ1-4; D unclear. V lost 3 bases and J lost 4, with 15 bases in between. This CDR3 spans 16 amino acids. The germline CDR1 and CDR2 sequences are WSHSY and SAAADI.

This clone has a single count. CDR3 nucleotide sequence: TGTGCCAGCAGTCTAACAAATAGCGGGATACGCACAGATACGCAGTATTTT. Protein: CASSLTNSGIRTDTQYF. The J gene is TRBJ2-3, the V gene TRBV28; 8 bases agree with TRBD2. The ends lost 5 bases at V and 1 base at J; junction bases unmatched: 11. The germline V gene has CDR1 MDHEN and CDR2 SYDVKM. The CDR3 runs to 17 residues.

This chain joins TRBV4-2 and TRBJ2-7, with 12 bases that match TRBD2. The CDR3 is made up of 18 amino acids. J gave up 0 bases and V 3 bases, and 9 bases lay outside the gene matches. Looked up from germline, CDR1 is LGHNA and CDR2 is YNFKEQ. CDR3 in amino acids: CASSHPGLAGQPSYEQYF. The CDR3 DNA sequence: TGTGCCAGCAGCCACCCCGGACTAGCGGGACAACCCTCCTACGAGCAGTACTTC.

This chain connects TRBV5-1 to TRBJ2-5; 8 bases match TRBD2. J lost 3 bases, V lost 6 bases, and 4 bases had no gene match. The CDR3 extends over 13 amino acids. The V gene's germline CDR1 is SGHRS and CDR2 YFSETQ. The CDR3 loop is CASTRGGEETQYF. The CDR3 DNA reads as TGCGCCAGCACCCGGGGGGGGGAAGAGACCCAGTACTTC. Together with reference TRBV5-1 and TRBJ2-5, the CDR3 gives the full variable domain: KAGVTQTPRYLIKTRGQQVTLSCSPISGHRSVSWYQQTPGQGLQFLFEYFSETQRNKGNFPGRFSGRQFSNSRSEMNVSTLELGDSALYLCASTRGGEETQYFGPGTRLLVL.

CDR3 region: CASSEFIRENQPQHF. CDR3 DNA sequence: TGTGCCAGCAGTGAATTCATCCGGGAGAACCAGCCCCAGCATTTT. The rearrangement links TRBV2 to TRBJ1-5; D unresolved. CDR3 length: 15 amino acids. Germline V gene data show CDR1 as SNHLY and CDR2 as FYNNEI. Trimming removed 2 bases at V and 7 bases at J, with 15 bases between.

This clone has a handful of counts. The J gene is TRBJ2-3, the V gene TRBV9; D perhaps matches TRBD2 (6 bases). Trimming cost V 10 bases and J 0 bases, with 12 bases left between them. The germline V gene encodes CDR1 SGDLS and CDR2 YYNGEE. The CDR3 has 13 amino acids. The CDR3 loop reads CAAASGSTDTQYF. In DNA, the CDR3 is TGTGCCGCGGCGAGCGGGAGCACAGATACGCAGTATTTT.

The J gene is TRBJ1-2, the V gene TRBV28, with 8 bases fitting TRBD1. This CDR3 region has 14 residues. Germline values: CDR1 MDHEN, CDR2 SYDVKM. Trimming at V came to 5 bases and at J to 3 bases, leaving 5 bases not matched to a gene. Written as DNA, the CDR3 is TGTGCCAGCAGTCAAGGACAGGGTCACTATGGCTACACCTTC. Its protein is CASSQGQGHYGYTF.

V usage is TRBV19 and J usage is TRBJ2-3; 9 nucleotides align to TRBD1. Germline V gene sequence: CDR1 LNHDA, CDR2 SQIVND (reference sequence). The CDR3 has 14 residues. Germline trimming cut 4 bases from V and 6 bases from J; bases unmatched to any gene: 5. The CDR3 loop reads CASSKGQGWDTQYF. CDR3 nucleotide sequence: TGTGCCAGTAGTAAAGGACAGGGGTGGGATACGCAGTATTTT.

This sequence joins TRBV29-1 and TRBJ2-5, with a tentative D call TRBD1 (5 bases). Germline V gene data show CDR1 as SQVTM and CDR2 as ANQGSEA. CDR3 length: 11 amino acids. CDR3 DNA sequence: TGCACGGTGACAGTCAAAGAGACCCAGTACTTC. It specifies CTVTVKETQYF.

This clone appeared a few times. The chain combines TRBV30 with TRBJ1-6, with 8 bases identical to TRBD1. Germline CDR1 GTSNPN, CDR2 SVGIG (reference sequence). Trimming took 0 bases from V and 9 from J; bases not matched to a gene: 13. This CDR3 comprises 17 residues. As DNA, the CDR3 is TGTGCCTGGAGTGTACCACCCCCCGGGACAGGAGCTTCACCCCTCCACTTT. Protein: CAWSVPPPGTGASPLHF.

The CDR3 sequence is CASSPTGGQGYGYTF. The CDR3 bases are TGTGCCAGCAGCCCCACCGGAGGACAGGGCTATGGCTACACCTTC. The chain combines TRBV7-3 with TRBJ1-2; 8 bases line up with TRBD1. J was trimmed by 4 bases and V by 5 bases; bases with no gene match: 9. The CDR3 extends over 15 amino acids. CDR1 is SGHTA, CDR2 FQGTGA, per germline.

V usage is TRBV5-1 and J usage is TRBJ2-7; 7 bases map to TRBD2. Germline-derived CDR1 and CDR2 are SGHRS and YFSETQ. V lost 4 bases to trimming and J lost 3 bases; unmatched junction nucleotides: 7. The CDR3 totals 14 residues. The CDR3 DNA follows: TGCGCCAGCAGCCCGGGGGGTCGCTACTACGAGCAGTACTTC. This encodes CASSPGGRYYEQYF.

The V call is TRBV7-9, the J call TRBJ2-7, with TRBD1 as a possible D gene (6 bases). Deletions cut 5 bases from V and 3 bases from J, with 23 bases between. The germline gives CDR1 SEHNR, CDR2 FQNEAQ (reference sequence). CDR3 length: 17 residues. CDR3 in amino acids: CASSPLSDSLNHYEQYF. DNA of the CDR3: TGTGCCAGCAGCCCCTTGTCGGACAGCCTGAACCACTACGAGCAGTACTTC.

This clone was observed a handful of times. This sequence joins TRBV4-2 and TRBJ2-5; tentatively, D is TRBD2 (7 bases). CDR1 is LGHNA, CDR2 YNFKEQ, per germline. CDR3 size: 17 residues. V was pared by 2 bases and J by 3 bases, with 19 bases between. The CDR3 reads CASSQSPKGGGKETQYF. CDR3 bases: TGTGCCAGCAGCCAAAGTCCTAAGGGGGGAGGGAAAGAGACCCAGTACTTC.